This TCR beta chain comes out of a study of T cell responses to AZD1222 COVID-19 vaccine. Study-level findings and limits: Two AZD1222 doses significantly raised spike-specific TCR breadth and depth over controls.

As for this clone: Its cognate antigen is unknown.

CDR3 length: 17 residues. The germline gives CDR1 SGDLS, CDR2 YYNGEE. V was cut by 0 bases and J by 5 bases, with 15 bases left in between. Profiled with immunoSEQ multiplex PCR; TCRdb holds only in-frame clones, not every one. The sample carries roughly 130,000 clones, roughly 85% recorded once. The chain uses TRBV9 and TRBJ1-6; D call uncertain. This clonotype was sampled from an adult in good health. Material: peripheral blood, obtained on day 0 of AZD1222 vaccination. CDR3: CASSVDAEAVDNSPLHF. In DNA, the CDR3 is TGTGCCAGCAGCGTAGATGCCGAGGCAGTCGATAATTCACCCCTCCACTTT.